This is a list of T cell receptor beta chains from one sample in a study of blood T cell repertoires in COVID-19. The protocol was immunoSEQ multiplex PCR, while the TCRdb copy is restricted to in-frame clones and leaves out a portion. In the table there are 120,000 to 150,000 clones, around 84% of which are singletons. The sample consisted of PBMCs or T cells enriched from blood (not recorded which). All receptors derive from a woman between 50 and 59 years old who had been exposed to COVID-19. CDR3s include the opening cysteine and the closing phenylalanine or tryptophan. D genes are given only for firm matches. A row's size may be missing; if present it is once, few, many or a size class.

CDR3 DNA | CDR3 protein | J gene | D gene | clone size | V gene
TGTGCCAGCAGGTCCTTGGCGGCCCAAGAGACCCAGTACTTC | CASRSLAAQETQYF | TRBJ2-5 | - | few | TRBV2
TGTGCCAGCAGCCCCCGAGCGGGGACTAGCACAGATACGCAGTATTTT | CASSPRAGTSTDTQYF | TRBJ2-3 | TRBD2 | - | TRBV3-1/TRBV3-2
TGTGCCAGCAGCTTAGCGACAGGGGGCGAGGGTGAAGCTTTCTTT | CASSLATGGEGEAFF | TRBJ1-1 | TRBD1 | - | TRBV7-9
TGTGCCAGCAGGTTAGGGAGCTCCTACGAGCAGTACTTC | CASRLGSSYEQYF | TRBJ2-7 | - | - | TRBV11-2
TGCGCCAGCAGCCAAGGGACAGGGGATGGCTACACCTTC | CASSQGTGDGYTF | TRBJ1-2 | TRBD1 | - | TRBV4-3
TGTGCCAGCAGCTTAGAACAGGTTGAGCAGTTCTTC | CASSLEQVEQFF | TRBJ2-1 | - | - | TRBV7-9
TGTGCCAGCAGCTTTCAGGGGGCCCCTCAAGAGACCCAGTACTTC | CASSFQGAPQETQYF | TRBJ2-5 | TRBD1 | - | TRBV7-2
TGTGCCAGCACCGCCGGGGGACCTGGAAACACCATATATTTT | CASTAGGPGNTIYF | TRBJ1-3 | - | - | TRBV28
TGTGCCAGCAGGGACCGGGGGATTACCGAAGCTTTCTTT | CASRDRGITEAFF | TRBJ1-1 | - | - | TRBV6-6
TGTGCCAGCAGCTTAGCGAACAGGCCTACAGATACGCAGTATTTT | CASSLANRPTDTQYF | TRBJ2-3 | - | - | TRBV7-2
TGTGCCAGCAGCGCGAACGGACAGGGGGCTGCAGATACGCAGTATTTT | CASSANGQGAADTQYF | TRBJ2-3 | TRBD1 | - | TRBV9
TGTGCCAGCAGCTCCGGCCCGGACAGGGGACAAGATACGCAGTATTTT | CASSSGPDRGQDTQYF | TRBJ2-3 | TRBD1 | - | TRBV11-2
TGTGCCAGCAGCCCCCCCAGGCAAGCGCGGGCCGGGGAGCTGTTTTTT | CASSPPRQARAGELFF | TRBJ2-2 | - | - | TRBV3-1/TRBV3-2
TGTGCCAGTAGTCATAGCGGGGGGCCTTCTCGCGGTGGGGCAGATACGCAGTATTTT | CASSHSGGPSRGGADTQYF | TRBJ2-3 | TRBD2 | - | TRBV19
TGTGCCAGCAGTTTAACAGGGGGCGGGAGTGGCTACACCTTC | CASSLTGGGSGYTF | TRBJ1-2 | TRBD1 | - | TRBV6-5
TGTGCCAGCAGCCTCCCGGGACAGGGTGCTTACGAGCAGTACTTC | CASSLPGQGAYEQYF | TRBJ2-7 | TRBD1 | - | TRBV7-9
TGTGCCAGCAGCCTAAAAAGGCGGTTGGTGTCAGGGAATTACGACGAGCAGTACTTC | CASSLKRRLVSGNYDEQYF | TRBJ2-7 | - | - | TRBV11-2
TGTGCCAGTACGAGCGGGCCTTACAATGAGCAGTTCTTC | CASTSGPYNEQFF | TRBJ2-1 | - | - | TRBV19
TGCGCCAGCAGCTTCAGTACGGGAAACATTCAGTACTTC | CASSFSTGNIQYF | TRBJ2-4 | - | - | TRBV4-3
TGTGCCAGCAGCTTTAGCCTAGCGGGGGGGCATAATGAGCAGTTCTTC | CASSFSLAGGHNEQFF | TRBJ2-1 | TRBD2 | - | TRBV5-4
TGCGCCAGCAGCCGCACCGTGGGAGAGAGGGTCTCACCCCTCCACTTT | CASSRTVGERVSPLHF | TRBJ1-6 | - | few | TRBV4-1
TGCGCCAGCAGCCATGAACCAGGGGGTCACAATCAGCCCCAGCATTTT | CASSHEPGGHNQPQHF | TRBJ1-5 | TRBD1 | - | TRBV4-1
TGTGCCAGCAGTTACAGGGGTGCCACTGAAGCTTTCTTT | CASSYRGATEAFF | TRBJ1-1 | - | - | TRBV6-5
TGCGCCAGCAGCACCGGACAGGGTAGGACTGAAGCTTTCTTT | CASSTGQGRTEAFF | TRBJ1-1 | TRBD1 | - | TRBV5-1
TGCGCCACCGGGACAGGGGGCGCAGGCAGGGAAGCTTTCTTT | CATGTGGAGREAFF | TRBJ1-1 | TRBD1 | - | TRBV5-1
TGTGCCAGCAGCCGGGACACTAACTATGGCTACACCTTC | CASSRDTNYGYTF | TRBJ1-2 | - | - | TRBV7-9
TGTGCCAGCAGCGTAGGGAGACAGGGGGTGGTTGGCTACACCTTC | CASSVGRQGVVGYTF | TRBJ1-2 | TRBD1 | - | TRBV9
TGCGCCAGCAGTCCCCACAGGGCCCCCTACGAGCAGTACTTC | CASSPHRAPYEQYF | TRBJ2-7 | - | few | TRBV23-1
TGCAGCGTTGAAGAGATGGACAGGGGCCACGAGCAGTACTTC | CSVEEMDRGHEQYF | TRBJ2-7 | TRBD1 | - | TRBV29-1
TGTGCCAGCAGTCCGAGAGATTACGAGCAGTACTTC | CASSPRDYEQYF | TRBJ2-7 | - | - | TRBV6-6
TGTGCCAGCAGCTTAATGGTCGGGACTAGCGGGGGAGCCCGGGACAATGAGCAGTTCTTC | CASSLMVGTSGGARDNEQFF | TRBJ2-1 | TRBD2 | few | TRBV7-3
TGTGCCAGCAGTTTTATCGGGGATACGCAGTATTTT | CASSFIGDTQYF | TRBJ2-3 | - | - | TRBV12-3/TRBV12-4
TGCGCCAGCAGCCAAGTTACAGGGTATAACTACGAGCAGTACTTC | CASSQVTGYNYEQYF | TRBJ2-7 | - | - | TRBV4-1
TGTGCCAGCAGCGTAGTCGGGAGCACCGGGGAGCTGTTTTTT | CASSVVGSTGELFF | TRBJ2-2 | - | - | TRBV9
TGTGCCAGCAGTTTCGGACAGGGGTTCAGATCACCCCTCCACTTT | CASSFGQGFRSPLHF | TRBJ1-6 | TRBD1 | - | TRBV6-5
TGTGCCAGCAGCGTTACCGGGACTAGCGGCCAAGAGACCCAGTACTTC | CASSVTGTSGQETQYF | TRBJ2-5 | TRBD2 | once | TRBV9
TGTGCCAGCAGTTACTCCCCACAGGGGAGCACTGAAGCTTTCTTT | CASSYSPQGSTEAFF | TRBJ1-1 | TRBD1 | - | TRBV6-5
TGTGCCAGCAAGAGGGTGGTGGGCAGCAATCAGCCCCAGCATTTT | CASKRVVGSNQPQHF | TRBJ1-5 | - | - | TRBV27
TGCGCCAGCAGCTTGGTTTTCGGGGGAAGGAACACCGGGGAGCTGTTTTTT | CASSLVFGGRNTGELFF | TRBJ2-2 | - | - | TRBV5-1
TGCGCCAGCAGCCGCCGGGACAGGGATGATGAAAAACTGTTTTTT | CASSRRDRDDEKLFF | TRBJ1-4 | TRBD1 | - | TRBV4-1